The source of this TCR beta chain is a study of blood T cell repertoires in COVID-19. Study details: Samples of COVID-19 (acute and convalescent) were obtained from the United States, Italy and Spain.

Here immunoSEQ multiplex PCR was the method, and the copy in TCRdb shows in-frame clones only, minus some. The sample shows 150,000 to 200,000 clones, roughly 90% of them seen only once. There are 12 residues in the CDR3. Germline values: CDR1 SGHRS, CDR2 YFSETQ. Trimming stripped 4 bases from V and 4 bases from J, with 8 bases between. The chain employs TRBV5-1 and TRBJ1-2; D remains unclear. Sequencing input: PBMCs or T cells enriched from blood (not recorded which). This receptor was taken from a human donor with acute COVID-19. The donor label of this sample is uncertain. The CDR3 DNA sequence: TGCGCCAGCAGCCCCCGCGCCTATGGCTACACCTTC. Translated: CASSPRAYGYTF.